These T cell receptor beta chains were read from a single sample in a study of cytotoxic CD8 clonotypes in ibrutinib-treated CLL. The method was immunoSEQ multiplex PCR; TCRdb's version includes in-frame clones alone and lacks a portion of them. Here the sample spans tens of thousands of clones, about 86% being singletons. The sample consisted of PBMCs, taken before ibrutinib treatment. The receptors stem from a human donor with chronic lymphocytic leukemia. The CDR3 runs from the conserved cysteine through the conserved F or W. Each record gives: V gene, J gene, clone size, D gene, CDR3 length, CDR3 DNA, CDR3 protein. The D gene is left open where the match is weak. The size entry is marked missing in some rows and otherwise reads once, few, many or a size class.

TRBV2	TRBJ2-7	.	.	12	TGTGCCAGTAGTTATAGCTCCTACGAGCAGTACTTC	CASSYSSYEQYF
TRBV4-3	TRBJ2-2	.	.	19	TGCGCCAGCAGCCAAGCATCCAGAGCCGTTAGACAAAACACCGGGGAGCTGTTTTTT	CASSQASRAVRQNTGELFF
TRBV6-5	TRBJ1-5	.	TRBD1	14	TGTGCCAGCAGTTACGGACAGGGCGGTCAGCCCCAGCATTTT	CASSYGQGGQPQHF
TRBV19	TRBJ2-1	.	TRBD2	17	TGTGCCAGTAGTATCACTAGCGGGAGGTTAACCTACAATGAGCAGTTCTTC	CASSITSGRLTYNEQFF
TRBV6-5	TRBJ1-4	.	.	15	TGTGCCAGCAGCCCCTCAAGAGCAACTAATGAAAAACTGTTTTTT	CASSPSRATNEKLFF
TRBV7-2	TRBJ1-2	.	.	15	TGTGCCAGCAGCTTATCCCCTGTCGAAGACTATGGCTACACCTTC	CASSLSPVEDYGYTF
TRBV16	TRBJ1-2	.	TRBD1	15	TGTGCCAGCAGCCAACGGACAGGGGGCATTGATGGCTACACCTTC	CASSQRTGGIDGYTF
TRBV21-1	TRBJ2-1	.	.	18	TGTGCCAGCAGCAAAGCGCTGGGGGCGGGAGGGATTCGGAATGAGCAGTTCTTC	CASSKALGAGGIRNEQFF
TRBV5-4	TRBJ1-3	.	TRBD1	18	TGTGCCAGCAGCCCGGTCCCCAGGGGGAGTCACTCTGGAAACACCATATATTTT	CASSPVPRGSHSGNTIYF
TRBV19	TRBJ2-2	.	TRBD2	16	TGTGCCAGTTACGGACTAGCGGGAGAAAAGGCCGGGGAGCTGTTTTTT	CASYGLAGEKAGELFF
TRBV27	TRBJ2-1	.	TRBD1	14	TGTGCCAGCAGTTACGGACAGGGGGGTAATGAGCAGTTCTTC	CASSYGQGGNEQFF
TRBV27	TRBJ1-1	.	.	15	TGTGCCAGCAGGCCGATAGGGCGTCCGAACACTGAAGCTTTCTTT	CASRPIGRPNTEAFF
TRBV5-1	TRBJ2-2	.	.	16	TGCGCCAGCAGCTTGGAGCCCCCGACGAACACCGGGGAGCTGTTTTTT	CASSLEPPTNTGELFF
TRBV14	TRBJ1-1	.	.	19	TGTGCCAGCAGCCCTAGCTTAGGACAATACCCTTCCAGGGACACTGAAGCTTTCTTT	CASSPSLGQYPSRDTEAFF
TRBV5-6	TRBJ2-5	once	TRBD2	17	TGTGCCAGCAGCTTGGCCGGACTAGCGGGACCCGAAGAGACCCAGTACTTC	CASSLAGLAGPEETQYF
TRBV13	TRBJ1-2	.	.	13	TGTGCCAGCAGCTTAAGACAGCTCGATGGCTACACCTTC	CASSLRQLDGYTF
TRBV30	TRBJ1-2	.	.	13	TGTGCCTGGAGTGTACGGGGGGGTGTAGGCTACACCTTC	CAWSVRGGVGYTF
TRBV28	TRBJ1-5	.	.	13	TGTGCCAGCACCCTGGGGAACCGTCAGCCCCAGCATTTT	CASTLGNRQPQHF
TRBV18	TRBJ2-1	few	.	14	TGTGCCAGCTCACCACTCCAGGGTCGGGATGAGCAGTTCTTC	CASSPLQGRDEQFF
TRBV6-5	TRBJ2-1	.	.	14	TGTGCCAGCAGTTACATCCATTCCTACAATGAGCAGTTCTTC	CASSYIHSYNEQFF
TRBV9	TRBJ1-5	.	TRBD1	15	TGTGCCAGCAGCGCGGCGGGACAGAACAATCAGCCCCAGCATTTT	CASSAAGQNNQPQHF
TRBV27	TRBJ2-7	.	.	12	TGTGCCAGCATGGCGTGGCCCTACGAGCAGTACTTC	CASMAWPYEQYF
TRBV6-5	TRBJ1-1	.	.	14	TGTGCCAGCAGTTACTATCCAACAAGGGTTGAAGCTTTCTTT	CASSYYPTRVEAFF
TRBV5-4	TRBJ2-3	few	TRBD2	16	TGTGCCAGCAGTTCCGGACTAGCGGGAGAAGCGGATACGCAGTATTTT	CASSSGLAGEADTQYF